This is a list of T cell receptor beta chains from one sample in a study of TIL therapy for anti-PD-1-resistant metastatic lung cancer. Sequencing used immunoSEQ multiplex PCR; TCRdb keeps in-frame clones, though not all of them. Of about 19,000 clones detected, roughly 79% appear once; the ten largest clones hold approximately 7.4%. Sequencing used blood, obtained at baseline. These receptors were collected from a person between 25 and 80 years old with non-small cell lung cancer. Each CDR3 is given with its conserved first and last residue. Each record gives: J gene, clone size, V gene, CDR3 protein. Size tells how often a clone was seen (once, few, many) or the class of an expanded clone, and some rows leave it out.

J gene: TRBJ2-7
clone size: NA
V gene: TRBV5-1
CDR3 protein: CASSFTSGTYEQYF

J gene: TRBJ2-1
clone size: NA
V gene: TRBV12-1
CDR3 protein: CASSPEGLAGTSSYNEQFF

J gene: TRBJ1-4
clone size: NA
V gene: TRBV2
CDR3 protein: CASSIILLATNEKLFF

J gene: TRBJ1-6
clone size: few
V gene: TRBV11-2
CDR3 protein: CASSFRQRANSPLHF

J gene: TRBJ2-7
clone size: NA
V gene: TRBV12-3/TRBV12-4
CDR3 protein: CASSLNGGEQYF

J gene: TRBJ1-1
clone size: NA
V gene: TRBV18
CDR3 protein: CASSPLQGGRDTEAFF

J gene: TRBJ2-2
clone size: few
V gene: TRBV18
CDR3 protein: CASSPTLAGGQAGELFF

J gene: TRBJ2-3
clone size: NA
V gene: TRBV30
CDR3 protein: CAWSGAGGFADTQYF

J gene: TRBJ1-5
clone size: NA
V gene: TRBV28
CDR3 protein: CASRPQGRSQPQHF

J gene: TRBJ2-1
clone size: NA
V gene: TRBV6-8
CDR3 protein: CASNPQEGNEQFF

J gene: TRBJ2-7
clone size: NA
V gene: TRBV6-5
CDR3 protein: CASSYADRTAYEQYF

J gene: TRBJ2-3
clone size: NA
V gene: TRBV5-4
CDR3 protein: CASSLTGAPDTQYF

J gene: TRBJ2-5
clone size: NA
V gene: TRBV7-2
CDR3 protein: CASSLVAGGQRETQYF

J gene: TRBJ1-5
clone size: NA
V gene: TRBV2
CDR3 protein: CASTPGGQPQHF

J gene: TRBJ1-4
clone size: NA
V gene: TRBV6-5
CDR3 protein: CAGGTGGIDGWLLFF

J gene: TRBJ2-3
clone size: NA
V gene: TRBV28
CDR3 protein: CASSLTEALTDTQYF

J gene: TRBJ1-1
clone size: once
V gene: TRBV6-5
CDR3 protein: CASSRDTEAFF

J gene: TRBJ1-2
clone size: NA
V gene: TRBV2
CDR3 protein: CASRTSQVYGYTF

J gene: TRBJ2-7
clone size: NA
V gene: TRBV29-1
CDR3 protein: CSVESSGYEQYF

J gene: TRBJ2-3
clone size: NA
V gene: TRBV5-4
CDR3 protein: CASSEGSPSFTDTQYF

J gene: TRBJ2-5
clone size: once
V gene: TRBV7-9
CDR3 protein: CASSLDLGGQETQYF

J gene: TRBJ2-3
clone size: NA
V gene: TRBV3-1/TRBV3-2
CDR3 protein: CASSQGLRTGRGMDTQYF

J gene: TRBJ1-3
clone size: few
V gene: TRBV7-2
CDR3 protein: CASSLEGTRGNTIYF

J gene: TRBJ2-7
clone size: NA
V gene: TRBV29-1
CDR3 protein: CSADFEGSEQYF